This T cell receptor (beta chain) appears in the sequencing data of a study of CD8+ T cells in alopecia areata. At the level of the study: Administration of oral tofacitinib to treated patients was at 5 to 10 mg twice daily. For 6 to 18 months, tofacitinib was taken, and 6 months off drug followed. Notes on the study in general: Links between baseline CD8+ expansion and response need larger treated cohorts. Scalp lesions, especially in alopecia totalis/universalis, had higher clonality than normal scalp.

Treatment in this sample: oral pan-JAK inhibitor, 5-10 mg twice daily. V lost 4 bases and J 7 bases, leaving 5 bases between the germline ends. The CDR3 sequence is 10 residues long. Germline CDR1 is SQVTM and CDR2 is ANQGSEA. In the case of this clone: Its antigen is unidentified.

cDNA prepared by RNA extraction and subsequent reverse transcription served as the template for sequencing. Assay used: immunoSEQ multiplex PCR; TCRdb lists only in-frame clones, some missing. The data contain tens of thousands of clones, 46% of them singletons. This rearrangement joins TRBV29-1 to TRBJ2-1; D gene ambiguous. The receptor was isolated from a human donor with alopecia areata. The sample here was CD8+ T cells sorted from blood, taken at approximately week 37, from a patient treated with tofacitinib. The CDR3 coding sequence is TGCAGCGTTGTAGGAAATGAGCAGTTCTTC. It codes for CSVVGNEQFF.